This TCR beta chain was recovered during a study of Ad26.COV2.S vaccination and SARS-CoV-2 variants. This clone was seen only once. The antigen remains unidentified. Only in-frame clones appear in the TCRdb table, and some are missing; sequencing was by immunoSEQ multiplex PCR. Of about 180,000 clones in the sample, around 85% were seen once. This CDR3 contains 19 residues. Points from the study as a whole: It was reported that spike-specific CD8+ and CD4+ T cell responses were substantially broad after vaccination. In TCR breadth and depth analyses, total T cell responses may have been underestimated.

The origin of this receptor is a human donor who had recovered from COVID-19. The chain combines TRBV21-1 with TRBJ2-1; TRBD2 is the table's D call and was not checked against the DNA. TRBV21-1 is a known pseudogene. The material sequenced was peripheral blood, taken after recovery from COVID-19. CDR3 nucleotides: TGTGCCAGCAGCACCTTGAGGACTAGCGGGGGCCCACCCTACAATGAGCAGTTCTTC. Its protein is CASSTLRTSGGPPYNEQFF.